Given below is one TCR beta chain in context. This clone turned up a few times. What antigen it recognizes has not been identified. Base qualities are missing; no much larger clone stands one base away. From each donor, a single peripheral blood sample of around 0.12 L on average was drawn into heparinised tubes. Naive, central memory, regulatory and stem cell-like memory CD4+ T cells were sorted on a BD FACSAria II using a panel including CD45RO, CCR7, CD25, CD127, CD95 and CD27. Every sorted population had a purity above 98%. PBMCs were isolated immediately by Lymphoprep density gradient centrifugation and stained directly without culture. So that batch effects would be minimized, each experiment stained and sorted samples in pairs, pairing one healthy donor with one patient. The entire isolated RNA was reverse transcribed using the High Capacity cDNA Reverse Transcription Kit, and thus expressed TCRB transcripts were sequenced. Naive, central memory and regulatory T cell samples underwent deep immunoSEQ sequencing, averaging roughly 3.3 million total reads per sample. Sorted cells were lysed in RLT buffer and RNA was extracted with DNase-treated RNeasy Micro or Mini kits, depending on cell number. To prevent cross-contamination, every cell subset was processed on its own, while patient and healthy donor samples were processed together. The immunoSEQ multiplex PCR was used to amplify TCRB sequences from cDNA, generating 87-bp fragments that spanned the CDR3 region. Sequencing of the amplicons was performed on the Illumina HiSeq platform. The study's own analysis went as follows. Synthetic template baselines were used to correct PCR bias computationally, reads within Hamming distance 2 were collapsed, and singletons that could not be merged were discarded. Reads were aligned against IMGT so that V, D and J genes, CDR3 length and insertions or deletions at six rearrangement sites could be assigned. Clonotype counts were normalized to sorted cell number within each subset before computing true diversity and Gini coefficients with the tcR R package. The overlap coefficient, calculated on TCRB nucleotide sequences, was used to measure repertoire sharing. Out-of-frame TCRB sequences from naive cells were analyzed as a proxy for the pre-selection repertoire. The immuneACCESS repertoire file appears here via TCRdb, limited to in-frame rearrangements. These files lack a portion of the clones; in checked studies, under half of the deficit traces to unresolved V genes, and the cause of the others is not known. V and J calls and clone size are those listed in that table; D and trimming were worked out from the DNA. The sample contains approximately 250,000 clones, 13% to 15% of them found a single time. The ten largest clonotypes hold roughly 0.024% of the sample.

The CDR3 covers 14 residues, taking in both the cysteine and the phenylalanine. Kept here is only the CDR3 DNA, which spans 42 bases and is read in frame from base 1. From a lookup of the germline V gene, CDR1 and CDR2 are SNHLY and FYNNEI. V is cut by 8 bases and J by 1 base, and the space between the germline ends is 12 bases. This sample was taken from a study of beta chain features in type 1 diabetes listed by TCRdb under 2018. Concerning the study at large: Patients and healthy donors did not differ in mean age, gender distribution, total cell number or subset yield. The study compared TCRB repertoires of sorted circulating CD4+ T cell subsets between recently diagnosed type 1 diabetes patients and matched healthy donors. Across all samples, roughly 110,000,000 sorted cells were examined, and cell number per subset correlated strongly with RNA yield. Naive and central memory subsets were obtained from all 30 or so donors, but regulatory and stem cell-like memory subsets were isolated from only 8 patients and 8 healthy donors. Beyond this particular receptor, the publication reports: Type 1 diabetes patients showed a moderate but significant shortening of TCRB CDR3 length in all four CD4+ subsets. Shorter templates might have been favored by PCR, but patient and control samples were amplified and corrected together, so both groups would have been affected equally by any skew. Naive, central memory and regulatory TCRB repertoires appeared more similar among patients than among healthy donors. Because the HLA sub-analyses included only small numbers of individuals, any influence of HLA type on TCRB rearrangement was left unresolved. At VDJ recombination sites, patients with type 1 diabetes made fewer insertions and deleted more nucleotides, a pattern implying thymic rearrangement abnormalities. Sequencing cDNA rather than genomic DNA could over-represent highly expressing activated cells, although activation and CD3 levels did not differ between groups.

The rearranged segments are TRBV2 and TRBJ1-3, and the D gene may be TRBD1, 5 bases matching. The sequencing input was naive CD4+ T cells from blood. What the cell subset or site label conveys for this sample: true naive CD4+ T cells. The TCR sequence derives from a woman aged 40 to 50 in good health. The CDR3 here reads CASARGSSGNTIYF. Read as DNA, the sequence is TGTGCCAGCGCAAGGGGCTCTTCTGGAAACACCATATATTTT.